This TCR beta chain was profiled in a study of blood T cell repertoires in COVID-19. This clone was counted many times. The assay was immunoSEQ multiplex PCR, and TCRdb's table has in-frame clones only and misses some. The data show a few hundred thousand clones, about 87% seen once. V dropped 2 bases and J dropped 16; count of bases not matched to a gene: 5. The CDR3 is made up of 11 amino acids. Germline assignment: CDR1 DFQATT and CDR2 SNEGSKA (reference sequence). The receptor's source is a woman in her thirties or forties who had been exposed to COVID-19. Sequencing was done on a sample of PBMCs or T cells enriched from blood (not recorded which). V and J are TRBV20-1 and TRBJ1-6; 7 nucleotides match TRBD1. CDR3 sequence (DNA): TGCAGTGCTAGACAGGGGGTTGTACTCCACTTT. It encodes CSARQGVVLHF.